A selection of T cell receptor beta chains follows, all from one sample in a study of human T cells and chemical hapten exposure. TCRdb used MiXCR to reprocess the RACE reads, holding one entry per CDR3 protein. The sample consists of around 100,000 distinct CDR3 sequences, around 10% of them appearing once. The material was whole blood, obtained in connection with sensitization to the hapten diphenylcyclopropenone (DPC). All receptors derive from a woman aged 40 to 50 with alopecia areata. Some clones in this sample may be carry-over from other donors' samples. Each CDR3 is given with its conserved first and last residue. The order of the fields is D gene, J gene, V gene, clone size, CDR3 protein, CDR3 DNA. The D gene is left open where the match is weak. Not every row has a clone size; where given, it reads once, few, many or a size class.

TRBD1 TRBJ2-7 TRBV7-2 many CASSLVADRGREQYF TGTGCCAGCAGCTTAGTGGCCGACAGGGGAAGAGAGCAGTACTTC
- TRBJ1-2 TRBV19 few CASSMKSYRGYTF TGTGCCAGTAGTATGAAGTCCTACCGCGGCTACACCTTC
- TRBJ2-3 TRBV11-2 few CASSLGGSVGDTQYF TGTGCCAGCAGCTTGGGGGGTTCCGTAGGAGATACGCAGTATTTT
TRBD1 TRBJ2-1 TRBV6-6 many CASSQTGDEQFF TGTGCCAGCAGCCAAACAGGGGATGAGCAGTTCTTC
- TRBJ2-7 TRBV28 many CASSLLLQGAYEQYF TGTGCCAGCAGTTTACTTTTACAGGGCGCTTACGAGCAGTACTTC
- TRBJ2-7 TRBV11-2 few CASSPFWGDAYTTYEQYF TGTGCCAGCAGTCCCTTTTGGGGGGATGCCTATACCACCTACGAGCAGTACTTC
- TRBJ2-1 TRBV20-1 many CSALEGGWNEQFF TGCAGTGCCCTAGAGGGGGGGTGGAATGAGCAGTTCTTC
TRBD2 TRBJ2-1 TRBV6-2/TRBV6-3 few CASSRRFGGAYNEQFF TGTGCCAGCAGTAGACGGTTCGGGGGGGCCTACAATGAGCAGTTCTTC
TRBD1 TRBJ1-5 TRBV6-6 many CASRRDRGPNQPQHF TGTGCCAGCAGACGGGACAGGGGGCCCAATCAGCCCCAGCATTTT
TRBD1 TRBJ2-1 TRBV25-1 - CASSEYKGTGGDEQFF TGTGCCAGCAGTGAATATAAAGGGACAGGGGGCGATGAGCAGTTCTTC
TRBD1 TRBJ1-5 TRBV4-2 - CASSLHGQGSNQPQHF TGTGCCAGCAGCCTCCATGGACAGGGGAGCAATCAGCCCCAGCATTTT
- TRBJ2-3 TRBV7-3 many CASSLRTGGTDTQYF TGTGCCAGCAGCTTAAGGACCGGGGGCACAGATACGCAGTATTTT
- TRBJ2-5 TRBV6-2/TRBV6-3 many CASSYFSETQYF TGTGCCAGCAGTTACTTTTCCGAGACCCAGTACTTC
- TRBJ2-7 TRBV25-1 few CASSEYEVRYEQYF TGTGCCAGCAGTGAATATGAAGTCCGGTACGAGCAGTACTTC
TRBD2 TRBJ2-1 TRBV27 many CASSLTSGSSGEQFF TGTGCCAGCAGTTTAACTAGCGGGAGTTCGGGTGAGCAGTTCTTC
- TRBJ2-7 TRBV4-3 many CASSQETGTYEQYF TGCGCCAGCAGCCAAGAGACAGGAACCTACGAGCAGTACTTC
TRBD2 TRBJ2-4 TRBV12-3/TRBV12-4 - CASSPALANIQYF TGTGCCAGCAGCCCAGCACTAGCGAACATTCAGTACTTC
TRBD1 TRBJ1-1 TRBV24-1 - CATRAGGATEAFF TGTGCCACCAGAGCAGGGGGCGCGACTGAAGCTTTCTTT
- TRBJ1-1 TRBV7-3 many CASSSRPDTEAFF TGTGCCAGCAGCTCCCGACCGGACACTGAAGCTTTCTTT
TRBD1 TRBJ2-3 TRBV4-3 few CASSQVKQGNVQYF TGCGCCAGCAGCCAGGTTAAACAGGGGAATGTGCAGTATTTT
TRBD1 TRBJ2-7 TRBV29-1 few CSVEQTGVGQYF TGCAGCGTGGAACAAACAGGGGTCGGGCAGTACTTC
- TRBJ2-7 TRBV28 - CASSRDGSYEQYF TGTGCCAGCTCTCGGGACGGATCCTACGAGCAGTACTTC
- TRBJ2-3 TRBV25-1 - CANSGPRRGTDTQYF TGTGCCAACAGTGGTCCGAGGAGGGGTACAGATACGCAGTATTTT
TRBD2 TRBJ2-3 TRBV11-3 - CASSLGSRLAGDLNTQYF TGTGCCAGCAGCTTAGGGTCCCGACTAGCGGGGGACCTAAATACGCAGTATTTT
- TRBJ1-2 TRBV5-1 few CASSFDGTYSYTF TGCGCCAGCAGCTTTGACGGGACCTATAGCTACACCTTC
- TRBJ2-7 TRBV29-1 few CSGREGPNEQYF TGCAGCGGCCGCGAGGGGCCGAACGAGCAGTACTTC